Listed below are T cell receptor beta chains from one sample, sequenced in a study of shared clonotypes between healthy human individuals. The data were produced by immunoSEQ multiplex PCR, yet TCRdb's version contains in-frame clones alone and is incomplete. This sample has around 1,100,000 clones, with approximately 80% found just once. What was sequenced was memory CD4+ T cells from PBMCs. The receptor source for this set is a young man in good health. Some clones in this sample may be carry-over from other donors' samples. Both conserved end residues are part of each CDR3. A D gene is named only where the DNA matches it firmly. Expanded clones are given a class, and other clones once, few, many or no size at all.

D	V	size	J	DNA	CDR3
.	TRBV30	few	TRBJ1-2	TGTGCCGGGGGCCTTAACTATGGCTACACCTTC	CAGGLNYGYTF
.	TRBV18	.	TRBJ2-5	TGTGCCAGCTCACCACCCGAGGCAGAGACCCAGTACTTC	CASSPPEAETQYF
TRBD1	TRBV9	.	TRBJ2-1	TGTGCCAGCAGCGTAAGGCCGGGACAGGCCTACAATGAGCAGTTCTTC	CASSVRPGQAYNEQFF
.	TRBV7-8	.	TRBJ2-3	TGTGCCAGCGCGTTACAGGCAGGGCCCGATACGCAGTATTTT	CASALQAGPDTQYF
.	TRBV30	.	TRBJ2-2	TGTGCCTGGAGTTCCTCTAGGTACACCGGGGAGCTGTTTTTT	CAWSSSRYTGELFF
.	TRBV5-1	few	TRBJ1-3	TGCGCCAGCAGCTTGGATGTGGGATCTGGAAACACCATATATTTT	CASSLDVGSGNTIYF
TRBD1	TRBV7-9	few	TRBJ2-1	TGTGCCAGCAGCTTAGGGGCTGGACAGGCCCAGTTCTTC	CASSLGAGQAQFF
.	TRBV10-3	.	TRBJ1-4	TGTGCCATCAGTGAGTCTGGCCGAAAACTGTTTTTT	CAISESGRKLFF
TRBD1	TRBV10-3	.	TRBJ2-5	TGTGCCATCAGTGCTCGTACAGGGGACAGAGGGCAAGAGACCCAGTACTTC	CAISARTGDRGQETQYF
.	TRBV30	.	TRBJ1-4	TGTGCCTGGAGTGCGACAGCAACTAATGAAAAACTGTTTTTT	CAWSATATNEKLFF
.	TRBV6-5	.	TRBJ2-7	TGTGCCAGCAGCCCCGTGGGCGGTGCCTACGAGCAGTACTTC	CASSPVGGAYEQYF
.	TRBV7-9	.	TRBJ2-6	TGTGCCAGCAGCTCCTGGGGGTCCAACGTCCTGACTTTC	CASSSWGSNVLTF
TRBD1	TRBV7-2	.	TRBJ2-7	TGTGCCAGCAGCTTAGTCGGGACAGGGGAGAACGAGCAGTACTTC	CASSLVGTGENEQYF
TRBD2	TRBV7-8	.	TRBJ2-2	TGTGCCAGCAGCCCTAAAAGGGTAGCGGGAGGGGGCACCGGGGAGCTGTTTTTT	CASSPKRVAGGGTGELFF
.	TRBV21-1	.	TRBJ2-7	TGTGCCAGCAGCAACGAGGACAGGGGGAACTACGAGCAGTACTTC	CASSNEDRGNYEQYF
TRBD2	TRBV28	once	TRBJ2-1	TGTGCCAGCAGACTAGCGGGAGTTTTCAGTGAGCAGTTCTTC	CASRLAGVFSEQFF
TRBD2	TRBV5-1	.	TRBJ2-3	TGCGCCAGCAGCTTGGCAGTAGCGGGAGCCACAGATACGCAGTATTTT	CASSLAVAGATDTQYF
.	TRBV18	.	TRBJ2-2	TGTGCCAGCTCACCGCCTCAGAACACCGGGGAGCTGTTTTTT	CASSPPQNTGELFF
.	TRBV18	.	TRBJ2-5	TGTGCCAGCTCACCACCAACCACCTGGGATAATTTCTCGGAGACCCAGTACTTC	CASSPPTTWDNFSETQYF
.	TRBV5-5	.	TRBJ1-1	TGTGCCAGCAGTAACACCGGGACGAACACTGAAGCTTTCTTT	CASSNTGTNTEAFF
.	TRBV6-4	few	TRBJ1-1	TGTGCCAGCTCGAACACTGAAGCTTTCTTT	CASSNTEAFF
TRBD2	TRBV9	.	TRBJ2-3	TGTGCCAGCAGCGTTCTAGCGGGATCTAGCACAGATACGCAGTATTTT	CASSVLAGSSTDTQYF
.	TRBV21-1	.	TRBJ2-7	TGTGCCAGCAGCAAAGTTGGTCGGGACACCATCTCCTACGAGCAGTACTTC	CASSKVGRDTISYEQYF
TRBD1	TRBV5-5	.	TRBJ1-2	TGTGCCAGCAGCTTGGGACAGGGCGGCTATGGCTACACCTTC	CASSLGQGGYGYTF
TRBD2	TRBV7-3	.	TRBJ2-3	TGTGCCAGCAGCTTGGGACTAGCGGGAGTAGATACGCAGTATTTT	CASSLGLAGVDTQYF
.	TRBV5-4	.	TRBJ1-2	TGTGCCAGCAGCTTGCACAGTGTCGAATATGGCTACACCTTC	CASSLHSVEYGYTF
TRBD2	TRBV6-1	.	TRBJ2-3	TGTGCCAGCAGCTCCGGGACTAGCGATCTAAATACGCAGTATTTT	CASSSGTSDLNTQYF
TRBD1	TRBV30	.	TRBJ2-7	TGTGCCTGGAATATACAGGGGCCCTACGAGCAGTACTTC	CAWNIQGPYEQYF
TRBD1	TRBV7-9	.	TRBJ2-7	TGTGCCAGCAGCCGGACAGGCCTATACGAGCAGTACTTC	CASSRTGLYEQYF
.	TRBV7-9	.	TRBJ1-4	TGTGCCAGCAGCTACGGGACCAGGGAAGAAAAACTGTTTTTT	CASSYGTREEKLFF
.	TRBV12-5	.	TRBJ1-1	TGTGCTAGTGGTTTGGTAGTGGGGGACGTCACTGAAGCTTTCTTT	CASGLVVGDVTEAFF
TRBD1	TRBV5-1	.	TRBJ2-5	TGCGCCAGCAGCTCCGGGACAGGGGGCTACCAAGAGACCCAGTACTTC	CASSSGTGGYQETQYF